A single sample is the source of the 6 T cell receptor beta chains below, sequenced in a study of CD8 T cells in Susac syndrome. The authors reverse transcribed roughly 0.5 to 1 ug RNA with random hexamers. From the immunoSEQ multiplex PCR reads, TCRdb called clonotypes with MiXCR, one entry per CDR3 protein. The sample gives about 130,000 distinct CDR3 sequences, about 95% of which show up once; around 0.12% is in the top ten. Material for sequencing was CD4+ T cells from PBMCs. The source is a human donor in good health.

The chain is built from TRBV28 and TRBJ2-7; D is ambiguous. This CDR3 spans 11 amino acids. CDR1 and CDR2 (germline): MDHEN, SYDVKM. Trimming cost V 5 bases and J 3 bases, with 5 bases left between them. The DNA of the CDR3 is TGTGCCAGCAGTCCCTACTACGAGCAGTACTTC. Its protein is CASSPYYEQYF.

The chain combines TRBV3-1 with TRBJ2-7, with 13 bases matching TRBD2. Losses at the gene ends were 1 base for V and 1 base for J; bases not matched to a gene: 7. This CDR3 is 18 amino acids long. Germline V gives CDR1 LGHDT, CDR2 YNNKEL (reference sequence). The CDR3 spells CASSQVYPGLAGSYEQYF. The CDR3 bases are TGTGCCAGCAGCCAAGTCTATCCGGGACTAGCGGGGTCCTACGAGCAGTACTTC.

In DNA form, the CDR3 reads TGTGCCAGCAGTGCTCATCAAGGACGAGTAGGGTGGAACACTGAAGCTTTCTTT. As protein: CASSAHQGRVGWNTEAFF. The chain employs TRBV12-3 or TRBV12-4 and TRBJ1-1, with D unclear. The CDR3 is made up of 18 amino acids. Trimming left V 5 bases short and J 1 base short, with 23 bases between.

The chain links TRBV6-1 to TRBJ2-1, with 7 nucleotides matching TRBD2. The CDR3 length is 17 residues. V gave up 3 bases and J gave up 1 base; unmatched junction bases: 9. Germline CDR1 reads MNHNS; CDR2 reads SASEGT. CDR3 coding DNA: TGTGCCAGCAGTGACGTGAGGAGCGGGATATCCTACAATGAGCAGTTCTTC. This gives the protein CASSDVRSGISYNEQFF.

The genes are TRBV5-1 and TRBJ2-5; D might be TRBD2 (5 bases). With 4 bases removed from V and 4 bases from J, the gap between germline ends came to 14 bases. The V gene's germline CDR1 is SGHRS and CDR2 YFSETQ. This CDR3 has 14 residues. CDR3 sequence: CASSLAGLGETQYF. The CDR3 region has the DNA TGCGCCAGCAGCCTGGCGGGCCTAGGAGAGACCCAGTACTTC. Drawing the rest from reference TRBV5-1 and TRBJ2-5, the complete variable domain is KAGVTQTPRYLIKTRGQQVTLSCSPISGHRSVSWYQQTPGQGLQFLFEYFSETQRNKGNFPGRFSGRQFSNSRSEMNVSTLELGDSALYLCASSLAGLGETQYFGPGTRLLVL.

The rearrangement links TRBV5-1 to TRBJ2-1; no clear D gene. V lost 1 base to trimming and J lost 5 bases, with 10 bases between them. Germline CDR1 and CDR2: SGHRS and YFSETQ. The CDR3 runs to 14 residues. The CDR3 nucleotides are TGCGCCAGCAGCTTGAAGGAGTTTGACAATGAGCAGTTCTTC. Protein product: CASSLKEFDNEQFF.